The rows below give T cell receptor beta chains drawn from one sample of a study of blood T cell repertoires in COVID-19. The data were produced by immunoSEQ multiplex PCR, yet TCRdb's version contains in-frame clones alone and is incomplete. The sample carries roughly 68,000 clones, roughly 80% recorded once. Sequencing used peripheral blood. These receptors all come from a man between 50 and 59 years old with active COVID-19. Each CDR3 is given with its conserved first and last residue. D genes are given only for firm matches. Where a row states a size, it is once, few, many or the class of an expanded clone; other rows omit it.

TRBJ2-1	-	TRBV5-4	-	TGTGCCAGCAGCTCCGGCCCGCGGGAGTTCTTC	CASSSGPREFF
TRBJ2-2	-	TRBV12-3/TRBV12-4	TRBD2	TGTGCCAGCACCGCGGGGGAGCTTGGGGAGCTGTTTTTT	CASTAGELGELFF
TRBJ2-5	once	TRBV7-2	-	TGTGCCAGCAGCTTGGGGCCAGCCCGAGGGACCCAGTACTTC	CASSLGPARGTQYF
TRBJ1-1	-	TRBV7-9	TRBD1	TGTGCCAGTGCCGGACAGGCGGACCCTGAAGCTTTCTTT	CASAGQADPEAFF
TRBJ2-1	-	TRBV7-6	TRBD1	TGTGCCAGCAGCTTAGGGACAGGGCGTACGAATGAGCAGTTCTTC	CASSLGTGRTNEQFF
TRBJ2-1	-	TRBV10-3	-	TGTGCCATCAGTGACCCCTGGGGCCGGAGGGAAAATGAGCAGTTCTTC	CAISDPWGRRENEQFF
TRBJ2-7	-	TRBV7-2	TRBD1	TGTGCCAGCAGCGTCCGACAGGGATCCTACGAGCAGTACTTC	CASSVRQGSYEQYF
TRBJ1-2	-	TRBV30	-	TGTGCCTGGGTTAGAGGAGACGTGGTGAATTCTGACTACACCTTC	CAWVRGDVVNSDYTF
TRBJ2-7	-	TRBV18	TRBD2	TGTGCCAGCTCACAAACTAGCGGGAGTGAATACGAGCAGTACTTC	CASSQTSGSEYEQYF
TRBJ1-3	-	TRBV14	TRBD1	TGTGCCAGCAAAAGGACAGGTGGTGGAAACACCATATATTTT	CASKRTGGGNTIYF
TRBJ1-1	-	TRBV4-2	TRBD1	TGTGCCAGCAGCCAAGACAGGGGGGACACTGAAGCTTTCTTT	CASSQDRGDTEAFF
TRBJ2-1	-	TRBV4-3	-	TGCGCCAGCAGTCCCGGGACACCCTCCAATGAGCAGTTCTTC	CASSPGTPSNEQFF
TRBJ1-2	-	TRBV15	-	TGTGCCACCAGCAGAGGAAACGGGGGCTACACCTTC	CATSRGNGGYTF
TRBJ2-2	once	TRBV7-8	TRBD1	TGTGCCAGCAGCCGGACAGGGGGGGACACCGGGGAGCTGTTTTTT	CASSRTGGDTGELFF
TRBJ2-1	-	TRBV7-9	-	TGTGCCAGCAGCTTTGGCCTGGACACTGCCTACAATGTGCAGTTCTTC	CASSFGLDTAYNVQFF
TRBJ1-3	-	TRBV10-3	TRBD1	TGTGCCATCAGCCCGGGACAGGGTAAAGGAAACACCATATATTTT	CAISPGQGKGNTIYF
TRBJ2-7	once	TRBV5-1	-	TGCGCCAGCCGACAGGTCGTCAGCTCCTACGAGCAGTACTTC	CASRQVVSSYEQYF
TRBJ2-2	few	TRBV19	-	TGTGCCAGTAGCCTTACAGTTACCGGGGAGCTGTTTTTT	CASSLTVTGELFF
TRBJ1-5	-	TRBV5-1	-	TGCGCCAGCAGCCCCTTAAGCAATCAGCCCCAGCATTTT	CASSPLSNQPQHF
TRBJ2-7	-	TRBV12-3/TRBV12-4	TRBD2	TGTGCCAGCAGGTCTGCCGGGACTAGCGAGCAGTACTTC	CASRSAGTSEQYF
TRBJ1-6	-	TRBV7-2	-	TGTGCCAGCAGCCAAAGACAGTTAATGAATTCACCCCTCCACTTT	CASSQRQLMNSPLHF
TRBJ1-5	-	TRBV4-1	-	TGCGCCAGCAGCCACTTACCCCCAACGAATGGGCATGAGCCCCAGCATTTT	CASSHLPPTNGHEPQHF
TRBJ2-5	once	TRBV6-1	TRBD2	TGTGCCAGCAGTGAAGGGCTAGCGGGGGGTTATCAGGAGACCCAGTACTTC	CASSEGLAGGYQETQYF
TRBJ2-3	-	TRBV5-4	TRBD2	TGTGCCAGCACCGATGGAGCGGGAGGGGCTAGCACAGATACGCAGTATTTT	CASTDGAGGASTDTQYF
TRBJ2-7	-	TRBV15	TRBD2	TGTGCCACCAGCAGAGACCCACCGGGGGGGTCCTACGAGCAGTACTTC	CATSRDPPGGSYEQYF
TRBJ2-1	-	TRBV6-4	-	TGTGCCACCTCCGGGTTTTACAATGAGCAGTTCTTC	CATSGFYNEQFF
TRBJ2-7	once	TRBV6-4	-	TGTGCCAGCAGTGACTTAGGTCGTCCTCTGGAGGAGCAGTACTTC	CASSDLGRPLEEQYF
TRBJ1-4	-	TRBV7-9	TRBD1	TGTGCCAGCAGCTTCCTGCCGGGACAGGCCGAGAATGAAAAACTGTTTTTT	CASSFLPGQAENEKLFF
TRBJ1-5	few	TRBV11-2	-	TGTGCCAGCAGCGCGGTCCGCGATCAGCCCCAGCATTTT	CASSAVRDQPQHF
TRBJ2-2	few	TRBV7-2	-	TGTGCCAGCAGCCCCGGGACTCACACCGGGGAGCTGTTTTTT	CASSPGTHTGELFF
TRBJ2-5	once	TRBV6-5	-	TGTGCCAGCAGGGTTGGACCGGAGCGGGCCCAGTACTTC	CASRVGPERAQYF
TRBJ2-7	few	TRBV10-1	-	TGCGCCAGCAGTGAAGGTCCCGGCGGCTCCTACGAGCAGTACTTC	CASSEGPGGSYEQYF
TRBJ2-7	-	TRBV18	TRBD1	TGTGCCAGCTCACCGGGACAGGGGGCCTCCGAGCAGTACTTC	CASSPGQGASEQYF
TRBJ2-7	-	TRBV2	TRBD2	TGTGCCAGCCGCGGACTAGGGGCTTACGAGCAGTACTTC	CASRGLGAYEQYF
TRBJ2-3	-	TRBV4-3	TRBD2	TGCGCCAGCAGCCGGGAGGGGAGGGATACGCAGTATTTT	CASSREGRDTQYF
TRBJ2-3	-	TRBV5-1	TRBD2	TGCGCCAGCAGCTTGACCGGGAGGGCCGGAGATACGCAGTATTTT	CASSLTGRAGDTQYF